Listed here are 22 T cell receptor beta chains from one sample, sequenced in a study of neurological immune-mediated disorders. In TCRdb, the 5' RACE reads were re-called with MiXCR into one record per CDR3 protein. The data show more than 50,000 distinct CDR3 sequences, with 3% to 4% seen just once and roughly 6.6% held by the top ten. Specimen: PBMCs. Every receptor here comes from a woman aged 55-70 years with multiple sclerosis.

This clonotype was found many times. V gene TRBV7-9 combines with J gene TRBJ1-1, with 9 bases lining up with TRBD1. Trimming removed 6 bases from V and 0 bases from J; junction bases left unmatched: 11. Per germline, CDR1 SEHNR and CDR2 FQNEAQ (reference sequence). The CDR3 runs 17 residues. CDR3: CASRTVGTGLMNTEAFF. In nucleotides, the CDR3 is TGTGCCAGCAGAACGGTCGGGACAGGGCTCATGAACACTGAAGCTTTCTTT.

This clonotype was counted many times. The V and J genes are TRBV11-2 and TRBJ2-7; 8 bases agree with TRBD1. After removal of 3 bases from V and 4 bases from J, the junction contained 8 bases not matched to a gene. The CDR3 extends over 15 amino acids. Germline V gene sequence: CDR1 SGHAT, CDR2 FQNNGV. The CDR3 DNA reads as TGTGCCAGCAGCTTGACCGGGACAGGACCTTACGAGCAGTACTTC. Translation gives CASSLTGTGPYEQYF.

This clonotype came up many times. The DNA for the CDR3 is TGCAGTGGGACAGGGACCTACGAGCAGTACTTC. Translated: CSGTGTYEQYF. The V gene is TRBV20-1, the J gene TRBJ2-7; 8 bases are shared with TRBD1. Unmatched junction bases numbered 1, after V lost 7 bases and J lost 2 bases. The CDR3 runs to 11 residues. Germline assignment: CDR1 DFQATT and CDR2 SNEGSKA (reference sequence).

The rearrangement uses TRBV10-3 and TRBJ2-3, with D uncertain. CDR1 is ENHRY and CDR2 is SYGVKD in the germline V gene. The CDR3 runs 14 residues. V lost 2 bases and J 2 bases, leaving 8 bases between the germline ends. This chain's CDR3 is CAISEAGNTDTQYF. The CDR3 DNA follows: TGTGCCATCAGTGAGGCAGGAAACACAGATACGCAGTATTTT.

This clonotype was counted many times. The chain links TRBV6-1 to TRBJ2-5; D gene unclear. V lost 1 base and J 3 bases, leaving 12 bases between the germline ends. Germline V gene lookup returns CDR1 MNHNS and CDR2 SASEGT. The CDR3 length is 15 residues. Written as DNA, the CDR3 is TGTGCCAGCAGTGAAGTTCTGGCGGCAAAAGAGACCCAGTACTTC. Translation gives CASSEVLAAKETQYF.

At least ten counts were recorded for this clonotype. This chain links TRBV5-1 with TRBJ2-7, with D hard to call. CDR1 and CDR2 (germline): SGHRS, YFSETQ. CDR3 length equals 14 residues. Deletions cut 5 bases from V and 5 bases from J, with 17 bases between. The DNA for the CDR3 is TGCGCCAGCAGAGTTGAGGCCCCCTGGGACGAGCAGTACTTC. Protein: CASRVEAPWDEQYF.

The sample holds many counts of this clonotype. The rearrangement uses TRBV27 and TRBJ2-3, with D unclear. The CDR3 has 16 residues. V lost 2 bases, J lost 0 bases, and 12 bases lay in between. Germline CDR1 MNHEY, CDR2 SMNVEV (reference sequence). The CDR3 region is CASSLGPLSSTDTQYF. For the CDR3, the DNA is TGTGCCAGCAGTTTAGGCCCGTTATCTAGCACAGATACGCAGTATTTT.

At least ten counts were recorded for this clonotype. V and J are TRBV20-1 and TRBJ2-4; TRBD2 agrees at 11 bases. Germline V CDR1 and CDR2: DFQATT, SNEGSKA (reference sequence). V lost 3 bases and J lost 6; bases outside the gene matches: 10. CDR3 size: 16 residues. The DNA of the CDR3 is TGCAGTGCTAGCGTAGCGGGGGGGCGGTCGGGAAACATTCAGTACTTC. It is translated as CSASVAGGRSGNIQYF.

There are many counts of this clonotype. The chain joins TRBV20-1 to TRBJ1-4, with D unclear. The CDR3 is made up of 13 amino acids. Between the trimmed V and J ends, which lost 3 bases and 4 bases, there was a span of 9 bases. The germline gives CDR1 DFQATT, CDR2 SNEGSKA (reference sequence). In nucleotides, the CDR3 is TGCAGTGCTAGGGGAAGGGTTAATGAAAAACTGTTTTTT. This codes for CSARGRVNEKLFF.

At least ten counts were recorded for this clonotype. This rearrangement joins TRBV20-1 to TRBJ2-5; the D gene is possibly TRBD2 (5 bases). Deletions cut 5 bases from V and 2 bases from J, with 15 bases between. The CDR3 spans 14 residues. Germline assignment: CDR1 DFQATT and CDR2 SNEGSKA (reference sequence). The CDR3 DNA is TGCAGTGCTCATTTGCTACTAGGGCAAGAGACCCAGTACTTC. This gives the protein CSAHLLLGQETQYF.

This clonotype was counted many times. The chain carries TRBV3-1 and TRBJ2-3; D unclear. The CDR3 is 14 residues long. CDR1 is LGHDT, CDR2 YNNKEL, per germline (reference sequence). The V and J ends lost 0 bases and 1 base respectively, with 5 bases between them. The CDR3 loop reads CASSQESGTDTQYF. DNA for the CDR3: TGTGCCAGCAGCCAAGAATCGGGCACAGATACGCAGTATTTT.

This clonotype has ten or more counts. V usage is TRBV6-1 and J usage is TRBJ2-2; perhaps TRBD2 as D (6 bases). Trimming cost V 6 bases and J 3 bases, with 14 bases left between them. The CDR3 has 15 amino acids. Germline CDR1 MNHNS, CDR2 SASEGT. CDR3: CASSFVEGDTGELFF. The CDR3 DNA is TGTGCCAGCAGCTTTGTGGAGGGTGACACCGGGGAGCTGTTTTTT.

The table lists this clonotype with many counts. The gene calls are TRBV20-1 and TRBJ2-1; D gene ambiguous. This CDR3 comprises 15 residues. Germline V gene sequence: CDR1 DFQATT, CDR2 SNEGSKA (reference sequence). Trimming stripped 2 bases from V and 0 bases from J, with 11 bases between. The CDR3 bases are TGCAGTGCTAGAAAGGACCTGTACTCCTACAATGAGCAGTTCTTC. This codes for CSARKDLYSYNEQFF.

This chain joins TRBV7-6 and TRBJ2-1; D is possibly TRBD2 (6 bases). The germline CDR1 and CDR2 sequences are SGHVS and FNYEAQ. V was shortened by 5 bases and J by 4 bases, with 18 bases between the two germline ends. The CDR3 is 16 amino acids. CDR3 sequence (DNA): TGTGCCAGCAGCCCGATTAGCGGAAACCCTTACAATGAGCAGTTCTTC. Translation: CASSPISGNPYNEQFF.

This clonotype was seen ten or more times. The chain carries TRBV15 and TRBJ2-1; D perhaps matches TRBD1 (6 bases). The germline V gene has CDR1 LNHNV and CDR2 YYDKDF (reference sequence). V was shortened by 1 base and J by 7 bases, with 14 bases between the two germline ends. This CDR3 has 15 amino acids. CDR3 sequence (DNA): TGTGCCACCAGCAGAGGGGGGTCCAGGGGTAATGAGCAGTTCTTC. Amino acid sequence: CATSRGGSRGNEQFF.

This clonotype was counted many times. The chain employs TRBV5-5 and TRBJ2-1, with D unresolved. The CDR3 consists of 15 residues. V was clipped by 1 base and J by 0 bases, with 8 bases between them. Germline CDR1 SGHKS, CDR2 YYEKEE (reference sequence). The CDR3 DNA reads as TGTGCCAGCAGCTTGTTTGGGGACTCCTACAATGAGCAGTTCTTC. Its protein product is CASSLFGDSYNEQFF.

This clonotype was seen at least ten times. The genes are TRBV7-2 and TRBJ2-7; D not certain. CDR3 length equals 11 residues. V dropped 5 bases and J dropped 5 bases, with 7 bases sitting between them. Germline CDR1 reads SGHTA; CDR2 reads FQGNSA. Here the CDR3 reads CASSQYDEQYF. The CDR3 coding sequence is TGTGCCAGCAGCCAGTATGACGAGCAGTACTTC.

This clonotype was counted ten times or more. The V and J genes are TRBV5-5 and TRBJ2-7, with 7 bases identical to TRBD1. This CDR3 has 13 residues. From germline, CDR1 is SGHKS and CDR2 YYEKEE (reference sequence). The V gene end was trimmed by 3 bases and the J gene end by 6 bases; junction bases not matched to a gene: 6. The CDR3 coding sequence is TGTGCCAGCAGCTGGTTAGCAGGGGGCGAGCAGTACTTC. Translating it yields CASSWLAGGEQYF.

In this sample, this clonotype turned up many times. J is TRBJ2-6 and V is TRBV9; D is uncertain. The CDR3 runs to 15 residues. Trimming shortened V by 2 bases and J by 0 bases, and 6 bases separated the two germline ends. CDR1 SGDLS and CDR2 YYNGEE come from the germline V gene. The chain's CDR3 is CASSVRPSGANVLTF. The CDR3 bases are TGTGCCAGCAGCGTCCGGCCCTCTGGGGCCAACGTCCTGACTTTC.

In its sample, this clonotype was seen many times. The chain couples TRBV3-1 to TRBJ2-4; a weak D match, TRBD1 (6 bases). Trimming cost V 5 bases and J 4 bases, with 9 bases left between them. This CDR3 is 13 amino acids long. Germline-derived CDR1 and CDR2 are LGHDT and YNNKEL (reference sequence). The CDR3 is CASSIGQKNIQYF. The CDR3 nucleotides are TGTGCCAGCAGCATCGGACAGAAAAACATTCAGTACTTC.

This clonotype was seen at least ten times. V is TRBV11-2 and J is TRBJ2-4; D is undetermined. Per the germline V gene, CDR1 is SGHAT and CDR2 is FQNNGV. V was cut by 2 bases and J by 0 bases, with 14 bases left in between. This CDR3 is 17 amino acids long. The CDR3 sequence is CASSLHSQILAKNIQYF. The CDR3 DNA reads TGTGCCAGCAGCTTACATTCCCAGATACTAGCCAAAAACATTCAGTACTTC.

This clonotype was seen ten or more times. V and J are TRBV5-1 and TRBJ2-7, with 10 bases matching TRBD1. Germline V CDR1 and CDR2: SGHRS, YFSETQ. Losses at the gene ends were 4 bases for V and 6 bases for J; bases not matched to a gene: 7. This CDR3 spans 14 amino acids. The CDR3 sequence is CASSQIDRGREQYF. The CDR3 DNA reads as TGCGCCAGCAGCCAAATAGACAGGGGGCGCGAGCAGTACTTC.